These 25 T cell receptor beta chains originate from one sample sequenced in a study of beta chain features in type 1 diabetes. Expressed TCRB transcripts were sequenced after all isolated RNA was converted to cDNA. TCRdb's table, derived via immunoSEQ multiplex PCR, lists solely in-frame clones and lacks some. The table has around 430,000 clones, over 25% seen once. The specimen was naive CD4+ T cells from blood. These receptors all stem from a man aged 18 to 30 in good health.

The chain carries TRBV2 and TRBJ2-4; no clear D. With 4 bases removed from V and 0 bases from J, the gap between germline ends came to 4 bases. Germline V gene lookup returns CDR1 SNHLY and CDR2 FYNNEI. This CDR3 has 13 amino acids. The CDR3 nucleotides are TGTGCCAGCAGTGGGGAAGCCAAAAACATTCAGTACTTC. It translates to CASSGEAKNIQYF.

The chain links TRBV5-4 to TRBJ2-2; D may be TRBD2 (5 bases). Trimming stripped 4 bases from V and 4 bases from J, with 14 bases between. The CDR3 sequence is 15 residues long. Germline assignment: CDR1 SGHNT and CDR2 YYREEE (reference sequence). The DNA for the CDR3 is TGTGCCAGCAGCCCTCAAGAGGGTGGCACCGGGGAGCTGTTTTTT. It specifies CASSPQEGGTGELFF.

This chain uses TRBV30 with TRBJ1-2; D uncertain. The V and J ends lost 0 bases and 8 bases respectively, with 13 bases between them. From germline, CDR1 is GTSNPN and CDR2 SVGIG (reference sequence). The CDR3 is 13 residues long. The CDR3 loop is CAWSVGDPNGYTF. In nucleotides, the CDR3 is TGTGCCTGGAGTGTCGGCGATCCGAACGGCTACACCTTC.

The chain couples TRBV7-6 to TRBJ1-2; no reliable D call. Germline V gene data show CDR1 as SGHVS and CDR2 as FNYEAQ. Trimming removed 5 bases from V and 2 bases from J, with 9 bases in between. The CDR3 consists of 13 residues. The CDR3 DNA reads TGTGCCAGCAGCCCGAAGGAGAACTATGGCTACACCTTC. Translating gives CASSPKENYGYTF.

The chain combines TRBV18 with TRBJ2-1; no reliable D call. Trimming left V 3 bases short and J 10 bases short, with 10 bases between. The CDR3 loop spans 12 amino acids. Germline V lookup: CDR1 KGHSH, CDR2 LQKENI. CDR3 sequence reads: CASSPLTGEQFF. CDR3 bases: TGTGCCAGCTCACCCCTCACGGGCGAGCAGTTCTTC.

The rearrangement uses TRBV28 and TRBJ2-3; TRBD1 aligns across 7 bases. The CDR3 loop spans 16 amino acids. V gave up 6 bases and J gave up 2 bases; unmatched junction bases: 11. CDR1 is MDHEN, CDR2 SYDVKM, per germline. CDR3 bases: TGTGCCAGCAGAACACTAGGACAGGAACCCACAGATACGCAGTATTTT. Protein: CASRTLGQEPTDTQYF. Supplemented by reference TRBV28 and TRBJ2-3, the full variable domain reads DVKVTQSSRYLVKRTGEKVFLECVQDMDHENMFWYRQDPGLGLRLIYFSYDVKMKEKGDIPEGYSVSREKKERFSLILESASTNQTSMYLCASRTLGQEPTDTQYFGPGTRLTVL.

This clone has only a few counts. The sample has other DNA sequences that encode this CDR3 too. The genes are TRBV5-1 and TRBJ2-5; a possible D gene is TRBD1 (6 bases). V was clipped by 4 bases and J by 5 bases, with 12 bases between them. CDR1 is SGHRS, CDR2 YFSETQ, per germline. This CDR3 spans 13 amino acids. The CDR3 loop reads CASSQQGEETQYF. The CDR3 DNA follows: TGCGCCAGCAGCCAACAGGGCGAGGAGACCCAGTACTTC.

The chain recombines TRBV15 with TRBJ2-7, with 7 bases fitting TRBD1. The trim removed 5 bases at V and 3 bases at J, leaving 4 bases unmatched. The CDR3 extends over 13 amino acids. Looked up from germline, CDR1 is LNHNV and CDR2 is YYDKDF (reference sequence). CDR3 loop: CATSGQGVYEQYF. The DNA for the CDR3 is TGTGCCACCAGCGGCCAGGGGGTCTACGAGCAGTACTTC.

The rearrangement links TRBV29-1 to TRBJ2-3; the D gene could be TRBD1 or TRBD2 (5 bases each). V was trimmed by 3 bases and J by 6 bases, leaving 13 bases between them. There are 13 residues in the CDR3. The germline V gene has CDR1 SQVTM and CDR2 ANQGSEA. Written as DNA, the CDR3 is TGCAGCGTTGATGGGGGTGGGGAGGATACGCAGTATTTT. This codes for CSVDGGGEDTQYF.

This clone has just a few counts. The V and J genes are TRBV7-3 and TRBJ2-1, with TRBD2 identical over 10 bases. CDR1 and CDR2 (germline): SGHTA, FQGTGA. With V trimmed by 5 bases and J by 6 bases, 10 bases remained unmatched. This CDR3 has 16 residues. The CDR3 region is CASSPRLAGSFNEQFF. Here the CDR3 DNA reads TGTGCCAGCAGCCCTCGACTAGCGGGTAGTTTCAATGAGCAGTTCTTC.

CDR3 sequence: CAWSMTYNEKLFF. CDR3 DNA: TGTGCCTGGAGCATGACGTATAATGAAAAACTGTTTTTT. The V gene is TRBV30, the J gene TRBJ1-4, with unresolved D. V lost 3 bases to trimming and J lost 4 bases, with 9 bases between them. The CDR3 totals 13 residues. Germline V CDR1 and CDR2: GTSNPN, SVGIG (reference sequence).

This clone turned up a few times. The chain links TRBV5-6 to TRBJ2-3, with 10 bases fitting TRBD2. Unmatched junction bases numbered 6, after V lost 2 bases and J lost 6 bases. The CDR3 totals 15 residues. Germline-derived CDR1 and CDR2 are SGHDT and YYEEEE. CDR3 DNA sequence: TGTGCCAGCAGCTTAGCGGGAGGGCCCACCGATACGCAGTATTTT. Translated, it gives CASSLAGGPTDTQYF.

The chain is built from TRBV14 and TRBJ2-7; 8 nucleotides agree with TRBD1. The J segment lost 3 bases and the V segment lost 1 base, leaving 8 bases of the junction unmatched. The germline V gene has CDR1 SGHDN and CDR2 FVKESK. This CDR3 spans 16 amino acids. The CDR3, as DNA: TGTGCCAGCAGCCAAGGAGCTTCCAGGGGGCTCTACGAGCAGTACTTC. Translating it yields CASSQGASRGLYEQYF.

The CDR3 protein is CSALLETQYF. The CDR3 region has the DNA TGCAGCGCACTCCTAGAGACCCAGTACTTC. This chain joins TRBV29-1 and TRBJ2-5; D not resolved. Trimming took 7 bases from V and 4 from J, leaving 7 bases between them. CDR1 and CDR2 from the germline V gene are SQVTM and ANQGSEA. The CDR3 totals 10 residues.

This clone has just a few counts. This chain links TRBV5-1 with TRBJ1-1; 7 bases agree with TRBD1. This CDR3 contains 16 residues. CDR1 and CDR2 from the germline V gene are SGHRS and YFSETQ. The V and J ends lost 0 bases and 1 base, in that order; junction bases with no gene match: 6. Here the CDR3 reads CASSLEGAYPNTEAFF. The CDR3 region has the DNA TGCGCCAGCAGCTTGGAGGGGGCCTACCCGAACACTGAAGCTTTCTTT.

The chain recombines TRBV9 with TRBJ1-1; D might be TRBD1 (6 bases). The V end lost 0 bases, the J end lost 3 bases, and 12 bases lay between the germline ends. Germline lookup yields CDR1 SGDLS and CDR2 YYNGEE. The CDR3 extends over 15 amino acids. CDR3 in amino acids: CASSVASQGYTEAFF. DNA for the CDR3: TGTGCCAGCAGCGTAGCTAGCCAGGGGTACACTGAAGCTTTCTTT.

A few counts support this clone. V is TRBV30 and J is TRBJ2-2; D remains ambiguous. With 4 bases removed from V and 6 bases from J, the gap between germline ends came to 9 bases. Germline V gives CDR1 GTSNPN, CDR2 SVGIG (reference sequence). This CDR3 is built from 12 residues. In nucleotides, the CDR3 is TGTGCCTGGACTAGTATCCCCGGGGAGCTGTTTTTT. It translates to CAWTSIPGELFF. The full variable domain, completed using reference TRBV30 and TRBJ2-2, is SQTIHQWPATLVQPVGSPLSLECTVEGTSNPNLYWYRQAAGRGLQLLFYSVGIGQISSEVPQNLSASRPQDRQFILSSKKLLLSDSGFYLCAWTSIPGELFFGEGSRLTVL.

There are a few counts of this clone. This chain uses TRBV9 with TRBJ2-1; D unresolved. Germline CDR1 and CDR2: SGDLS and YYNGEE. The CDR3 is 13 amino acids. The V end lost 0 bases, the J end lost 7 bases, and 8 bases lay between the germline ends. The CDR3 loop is CASSVGVENEQFF. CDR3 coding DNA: TGTGCCAGCAGCGTAGGAGTCGAGAATGAGCAGTTCTTC.

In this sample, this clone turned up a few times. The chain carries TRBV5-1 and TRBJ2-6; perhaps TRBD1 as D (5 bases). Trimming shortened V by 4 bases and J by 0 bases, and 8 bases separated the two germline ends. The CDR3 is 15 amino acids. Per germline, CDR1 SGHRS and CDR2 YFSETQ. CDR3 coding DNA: TGCGCCAGCAGCCCGGACACCTCTGGGGCCAACGTCCTGACTTTC. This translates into CASSPDTSGANVLTF.

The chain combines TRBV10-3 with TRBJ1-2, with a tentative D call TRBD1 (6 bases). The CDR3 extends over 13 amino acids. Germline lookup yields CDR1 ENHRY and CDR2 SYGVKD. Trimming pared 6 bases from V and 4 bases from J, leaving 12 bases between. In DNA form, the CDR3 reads TGTGCCATCAGCGTCGACAGGACCTATGGCTACACCTTC. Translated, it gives CAISVDRTYGYTF.

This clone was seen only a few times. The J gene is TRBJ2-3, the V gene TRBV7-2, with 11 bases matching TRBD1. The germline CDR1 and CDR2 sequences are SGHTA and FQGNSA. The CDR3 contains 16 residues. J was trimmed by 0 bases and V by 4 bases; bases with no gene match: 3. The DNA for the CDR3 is TGTGCCAGCAGCTCAGGGACAGGGGGTAGCACAGATACGCAGTATTTT. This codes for CASSSGTGGSTDTQYF. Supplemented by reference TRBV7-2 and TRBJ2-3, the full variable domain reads GAGVSQSPSNKVTEKGKDVELRCDPISGHTALYWYRQSLGQGLEFLIYFQGNSAPDKSGLPSDRFSAERTGGSVSTLTIQRTQQEDSAVYLCASSSGTGGSTDTQYFGPGTRLTVL.

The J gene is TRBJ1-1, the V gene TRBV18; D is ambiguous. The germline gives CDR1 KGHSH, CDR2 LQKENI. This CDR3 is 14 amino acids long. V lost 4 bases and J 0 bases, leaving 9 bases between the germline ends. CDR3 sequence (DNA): TGTGCCAGCTCACAGTACGGATTGAACACTGAAGCTTTCTTT. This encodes CASSQYGLNTEAFF.

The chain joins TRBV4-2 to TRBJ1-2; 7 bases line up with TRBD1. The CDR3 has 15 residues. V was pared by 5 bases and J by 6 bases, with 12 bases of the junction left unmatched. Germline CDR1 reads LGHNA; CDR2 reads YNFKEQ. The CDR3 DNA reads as TGTGCCAGCAGCAAACAGACAGGGCTCAATGATGGCTACACCTTC. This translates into CASSKQTGLNDGYTF.

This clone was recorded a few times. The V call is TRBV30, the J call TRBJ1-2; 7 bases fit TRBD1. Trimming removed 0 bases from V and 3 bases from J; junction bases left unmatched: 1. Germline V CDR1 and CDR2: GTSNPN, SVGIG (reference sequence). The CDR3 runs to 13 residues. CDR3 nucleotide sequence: TGTGCCTGGAGTGTACAGGGGCACTATGGCTACACCTTC. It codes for CAWSVQGHYGYTF.

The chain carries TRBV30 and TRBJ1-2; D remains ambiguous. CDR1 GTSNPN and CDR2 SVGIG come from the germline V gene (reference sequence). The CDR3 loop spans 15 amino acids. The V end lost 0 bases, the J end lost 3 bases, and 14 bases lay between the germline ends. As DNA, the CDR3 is TGTGCCTGGAGTGTAAGGAGGTCGTCATACTATGGCTACACCTTC. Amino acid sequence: CAWSVRRSSYYGYTF.